These 14 T cell receptor beta chains share one sample of origin, sequenced in a study of PD-1 blockade in classical Hodgkin lymphoma. TCRdb keeps only in-frame clones here, not all; method: immunoSEQ multiplex PCR. Counted here are some 45,000 clones, 88% occurring once; the ten biggest clones make up roughly a tenth. Every patient relapsed after autologous stem cell transplantation, and brentuximab vedotin exposure varied. This sample comprised peripheral blood mononuclear cells (PBMCs), obtained at baseline. Every receptor here comes from a human donor with classical Hodgkin lymphoma.

The CDR3 region is CSAERKDTQYF. CDR3 DNA sequence: TGCAGTGCTGAACGCAAGGATACGCAGTATTTT. V usage is TRBV20-1 and J usage is TRBJ2-3; D remains ambiguous. The V gene lost 5 bases and the J gene lost 6 bases, with 9 bases spanning the gap. This CDR3 is 11 amino acids long. Germline-derived CDR1 and CDR2 are DFQATT and SNEGSKA (reference sequence).

The genes are TRBV19 and TRBJ2-1; 11 nucleotides line up with TRBD2. With 3 bases clipped from V and 4 bases from J, the junction kept 2 bases outside the gene matches. CDR1 and CDR2 (germline): LNHDA, SQIVND (reference sequence). This CDR3 spans 15 amino acids. CDR3 bases: TGTGCCAGTAGTATGGGACTAGCGGTATACAATGAGCAGTTCTTC. Residues: CASSMGLAVYNEQFF.

The chain joins TRBV5-6 to TRBJ2-5; TRBD2 matches 10 bases. Germline V gene data show CDR1 as SGHDT and CDR2 as YYEEEE. CDR3 length: 14 residues. V lost 2 bases and J lost 7; bases outside the gene matches: 5. CDR3 in amino acids: CASSLGTSARTQYF. The CDR3, as DNA: TGTGCCAGCAGCTTAGGGACTAGCGCCCGGACCCAGTACTTC.

The genes are TRBV19 and TRBJ1-5; 7 bases map to TRBD1. CDR1 LNHDA and CDR2 SQIVND come from the germline V gene (reference sequence). The CDR3 is 17 residues long. V trimming: 5 bases; J trimming: 0 bases; junction bases outside the gene matches: 10. The CDR3 loop reads CASSPQGVPYSNQPQHF. The DNA of the CDR3 is TGTGCCAGTAGTCCTCAGGGGGTACCCTATAGCAATCAGCCCCAGCATTTT.

This chain connects TRBV19 to TRBJ1-5; 9 bases fit TRBD1. The CDR3 covers 14 residues. Trimming took 3 bases from V and 9 from J; bases not matched to a gene: 6. Germline V gene lookup returns CDR1 LNHDA and CDR2 SQIVND (reference sequence). CDR3 nucleotide sequence: TGTGCCAGTAGTATTGGGACAGGGTCCCTGCCCCAGCATTTT. Encoded protein: CASSIGTGSLPQHF.

The chain links TRBV4-3 to TRBJ1-6; D is ambiguous. CDR1 is LGHNA, CDR2 YSLEER, per germline. The CDR3 is made up of 15 amino acids. With 0 bases removed from V and 7 bases from J, the gap between germline ends came to 10 bases. The CDR3 nucleotides are TGCGCCAGCAGCCAAGATCGACATCGGAATTCACCCCTCCACTTT. Residues: CASSQDRHRNSPLHF.

The gene calls are TRBV9 and TRBJ1-6, with D unclear. The CDR3 totals 13 residues. CDR1 is SGDLS, CDR2 YYNGEE, per germline. Trimming stripped 6 bases from V and 5 bases from J, with 9 bases between. The CDR3 DNA sequence: TGTGCCAGCAAGGAGGGCCATAATTCACCCCTCCACTTT. Residues: CASKEGHNSPLHF. Full variable domain (outside the CDR3, taken from reference TRBV9 and TRBJ1-6): DSGVTQTPKHLITATGQRVTLRCSPRSGDLSVYWYQQSLDQGLQFLIQYYNGEERAKGNILERFSAQQFPDLHSELNLSSLELGDSALYFCASKEGHNSPLHFGNGTRLTVT.

The J gene is TRBJ2-1, the V gene TRBV10-2; 8 bases map to TRBD2. Germline values: CDR1 WSHSY, CDR2 SAAADI. This CDR3 region has 16 residues. The trim removed 2 bases at V and 5 bases at J, leaving 8 bases unmatched. CDR3 DNA sequence: TGCGCCAGCAGTGAGGGAGCGGGAGTAAACGACAATGAGCAGTTCTTC. Its protein is CASSEGAGVNDNEQFF.

The J gene is TRBJ1-3, the V gene TRBV20-1; unclear D gene. This CDR3 is 11 amino acids long. CDR1 DFQATT and CDR2 SNEGSKA come from the germline V gene (reference sequence). V lost 4 bases and J 4 bases, leaving 5 bases between the germline ends. CDR3 region: CSAKEGNTIYF. The CDR3 DNA is TGCAGTGCTAAAGAAGGAAACACCATATATTTT.

This clone ranks as medium-sized. The chain combines TRBV7-9 with TRBJ2-7; D is unresolved. Germline loops: CDR1 SEHNR, CDR2 FQNEAQ (reference sequence). V lost 5 bases and J 2 bases, leaving 22 bases between the germline ends. CDR3 length: 17 amino acids. CDR3 region: CASSPPVGGGEAYEQYF. In DNA form, the CDR3 reads TGTGCCAGCAGCCCGCCTGTCGGTGGCGGCGAAGCCTACGAGCAGTACTTC.

The chain couples TRBV5-1 to TRBJ2-5; the D gene is possibly TRBD1 (5 bases). CDR3 length equals 14 residues. Trimming left V 0 bases short and J 5 bases short, with 11 bases between. CDR1 is SGHRS and CDR2 is YFSETQ in the germline V gene. CDR3 sequence reads: CASSLGWGRETQYF. DNA of the CDR3: TGCGCCAGCAGCTTGGGTTGGGGCCGGGAGACCCAGTACTTC.

The chain is built from TRBV6-1 and TRBJ1-2; D ambiguous. V lost 0 bases and J lost 4, with 9 bases in between. There are 14 residues in the CDR3. Germline CDR1 is MNHNS and CDR2 is SASEGT. The CDR3 region is CASSEAIGFYGYTF. DNA of the CDR3: TGTGCCAGCAGTGAAGCCATAGGATTCTATGGCTACACCTTC.

The chain is built from TRBV4-1 and TRBJ1-2, with D unresolved. The CDR3 contains 18 residues. Between the trimmed V and J ends, which lost 0 bases and 0 bases, there was a span of 17 bases. The germline V gene encodes CDR1 MGHRA and CDR2 YSYEKL. This chain's CDR3 is CASSQDPGSLIANYGYTF. The CDR3 region has the DNA TGCGCCAGCAGCCAAGACCCCGGGTCACTGATAGCTAACTATGGCTACACCTTC.

This clone was counted a few times. CDR3 sequence reads: CASSLVLAGALEQFF. CDR3 coding DNA: TGTGCCAGCAGTTTAGTACTAGCGGGGGCCCTAGAGCAGTTCTTC. This chain joins TRBV27 and TRBJ2-1; 11 nucleotides match TRBD2. Trimming removed 2 bases from V and 10 bases from J; junction bases left unmatched: 7. CDR1 is MNHEY and CDR2 is SMNVEV in the germline V gene (reference sequence). There are 15 residues in the CDR3.